This TCR beta chain was recovered during a study of CD8 T cells in Susac syndrome (dated by TCRdb to the late 2010s). Regarding the study in general: Repertoire sequencing was used to test whether CD8+ T cell activation and differentiation in Susac syndrome was antigen driven.

Paper-wide results and their limitations: The number of individuals in the TCR sequencing and HLA analysis was recognized as being relatively small.

For this clonotype: The antigen it recognizes is unknown. The sample holds no much larger clone one base away, and base qualities are not on file.

RNA was extracted using the RNeasy kit, and about 0.45 to 1 ug of the RNA was reverse transcribed with random hexamers. The immunoSEQ multiplex PCR assay, which covers 54 Vbeta and 13 Jbeta segments, was used to amplify TCR beta CDR3 regions. Bias from PCR amplification was corrected by using a synthetic template baseline for primer optimization and for computational correction. Per the source publication's procedure: Only productive sequences were kept, with reads annotated to V, D and J genes according to IMGT and analyzed in immunoSEQ Analyzer. Clonality was calculated as one minus the Shannon entropy normalized by log2 of the number of productive unique sequences. For each patient and control, public and private clones were evaluated among the 100 most prevalent clones. Clones were defined as Susac-specific if absent from the healthy and MS cohorts, from approximately 1,100 published viral clones and from other ImmuneACCESS disease sequences. TCRdb reworked the public reads: Q25 trimming with fastp, MiXCR clone assembly, productive beta chains retained. CDR3 protein duplicates are merged, each entry listing the most common genes and DNA. TCRdb assigned the V and J calls; the authors' analysis was not used. This sample has approximately 190,000 distinct CDR3 sequences in its table, and roughly 96% of those were observed once. Clones ranked in the top ten supply about 0.09% of the sample.

According to the germline V gene, CDR1 reads SQVTM and CDR2 reads ANQGSEA. The germline V end is reduced by 4 bases and the J end by 0 bases; junction bases left unmatched: 12. Spanning cysteine to phenylalanine, the CDR3 consists of 17 amino acids. The kept DNA is CDR3 alone, 51 bases in frame from the first base. Peripheral blood CD8+ and CD4+ T cells from healthy donors, Susac syndrome patients and multiple sclerosis patients were profiled using high-throughput TCR beta sequencing. The multiple sclerosis controls were treatment-naive patients who had stable or active relapsing-remitting disease and met the revised McDonald criteria. Bulk CD8+ and CD4+ T cells were purified magnetically by negative isolation, whereas CD8+ TEMRA cells were enriched by FACS. Blood was collected in EDTA tubes and processed within 24 hours, with PBMCs isolated through density gradient centrifugation. PBMCs intended for TCR sequencing were cryopreserved in liquid nitrogen and were subsequently thawed in a 37 degrees C water bath. A purity of at least 90% was achieved for sorted or isolated CD4+, CD8+ and CD8+ TEMRA cells.

This TCR was sampled from a human donor with multiple sclerosis. Recombination linked TRBV29-1 to TRBJ2-3; TRBD2 lines up with 8 middle nucleotides. Sample: CD4+ T cells from PBMCs. The CDR3 corresponds to CSVAPAWASGSTDTQYF. In nucleotide form, the sequence is TGCAGCGTTGCCCCAGCCTGGGCTAGCGGGAGCACAGATACGCAGTATTTT.